Included here is one T cell receptor (beta chain) sequence, with context. The sample holds many counts of this clonotype. No antigen is known for it. No per-base quality is available; no much larger clone lies one base away. The sample's treatment or condition, from its label and the paper: allogeneic hematopoietic cell transplantation with graft depleted of TCRalphabeta T cells and CD19 B cells. The children who served as transplant recipients had been given grafts of TCRalphabeta/CD19-depleted allogeneic hematopoietic cells. The data were taken from a study of T-cell reconstitution after alpha-beta-depleted transplantation in children (dated by TCRdb to about 2016). Context from the whole study: The study quantitatively tracked T-cell immune reconstitution after TCRalphabeta/CD19-depleted allogeneic hematopoietic cell transplantation in children using TCR repertoire profiling. The paper as a whole reports these results and caveats: Hyperexpanded clone frequencies declined over subsequent months; after one year, T-cell counts and TCRbeta diversity were mostly attributed to newly produced T cells. The apparently early recovery of alphabetaT-cell counts about two months after transplant reportedly depended on only several hundred rapidly expanded clones that came from non-depleted graft cells. In some patients, the high TCRbeta diversity seen at day 60 was put down to recipient T cells and intrathymic progenitors that had survived conditioning.

The library was obtained by PCR. Sequencing instrument: Illumina HiSeq 2500. TCR library preparation used molecular barcoding, with unique molecular identifiers applied to normalize quantification of the TCRbeta repertoire. Starting from the raw public reads, TCRdb applied fastp trimming at Q25, assembled clones with MiXCR and retained in-frame beta chains. Each entry is one CDR3 protein sequence, shown with its most common DNA and genes. This sample lists about 510,000 distinct CDR3 sequences; 9.5% to 12% were detected once. Clones ranked in the top ten supply 14% of the sample. The germline V gene gives CDR1 as MDHEN and CDR2 as SYDVKM. The junction carries 11 bases between V and J, which are trimmed by 8 bases and 1 base respectively. The CDR3 covers 13 residues, taking in both the cysteine and the phenylalanine. CDR3 DNA only is kept here, 39 bases in frame from base 1.

Here the sequenced sample was PBMCs, mostly from graft donor cells, taken 180 days after TCRalphabeta/CD19-depleted stem cell transplant. The TCR comes from a female patient under 10 years old who had a stem cell transplant for aplastic anemia, so the T cells may come from the graft donor. The sequence links TRBV28 to TRBJ1-1; the D gene is not confidently resolved. The bases are TGTGCCAGCTACCCACATGGGAACACTGAAGCTTTCTTT. It specifies CASYPHGNTEAFF.